Sequencing of this TCR beta chain was carried out in a study of T cell responses to AZD1222 COVID-19 vaccine. Study-wide results and limits: The study sampled repertoires only after the peak T cell response.

This clone is a singleton in its sample. Its target is not known. Data came from immunoSEQ multiplex PCR; TCRdb stores just in-frame clones and leaves some out. The table has approximately 100,000 clones, about 88% seen once. V was clipped by 2 bases and J by 9 bases; unmatched bases: 8. This CDR3 comprises 14 residues. The germline CDR1 and CDR2 sequences are MNHEY and SMNVEV (reference sequence). The sequence was collected from an adult in good health. Here the sequenced sample was peripheral blood, taken on day 0 of AZD1222 vaccination. The J gene is TRBJ1-2, the V gene TRBV27, with 8 nucleotides matching TRBD1. The CDR3 reads CASSLNRQGKSYTF. The CDR3 coding sequence is TGTGCCAGCAGTTTAAACCGACAGGGGAAGAGCTACACCTTC.